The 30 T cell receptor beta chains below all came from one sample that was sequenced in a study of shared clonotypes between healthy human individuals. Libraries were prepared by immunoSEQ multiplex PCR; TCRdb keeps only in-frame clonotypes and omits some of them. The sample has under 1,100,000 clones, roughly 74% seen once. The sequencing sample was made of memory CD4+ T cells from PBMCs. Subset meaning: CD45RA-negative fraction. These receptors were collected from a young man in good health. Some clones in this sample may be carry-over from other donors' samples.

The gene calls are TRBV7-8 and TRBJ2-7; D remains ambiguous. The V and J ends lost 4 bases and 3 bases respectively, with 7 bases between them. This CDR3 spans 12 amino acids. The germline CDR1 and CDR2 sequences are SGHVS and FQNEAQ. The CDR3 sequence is CASSSTRYEQYF. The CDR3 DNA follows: TGTGCCAGCAGCTCGACCCGCTACGAGCAGTACTTC.

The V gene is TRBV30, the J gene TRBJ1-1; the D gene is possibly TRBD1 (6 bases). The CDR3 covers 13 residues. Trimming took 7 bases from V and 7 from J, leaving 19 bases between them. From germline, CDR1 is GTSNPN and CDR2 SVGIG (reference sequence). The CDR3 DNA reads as TGTGCCTCGCAAAGAACCGGGACATTTGAAGCTTTCTTT. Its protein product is CASQRTGTFEAFF.

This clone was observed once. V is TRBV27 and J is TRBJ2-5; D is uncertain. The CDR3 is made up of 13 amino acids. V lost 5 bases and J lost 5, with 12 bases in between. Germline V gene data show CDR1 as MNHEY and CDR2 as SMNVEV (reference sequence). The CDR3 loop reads CASSGQLEETQYF. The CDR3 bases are TGTGCCAGCAGTGGTCAACTTGAGGAGACCCAGTACTTC.

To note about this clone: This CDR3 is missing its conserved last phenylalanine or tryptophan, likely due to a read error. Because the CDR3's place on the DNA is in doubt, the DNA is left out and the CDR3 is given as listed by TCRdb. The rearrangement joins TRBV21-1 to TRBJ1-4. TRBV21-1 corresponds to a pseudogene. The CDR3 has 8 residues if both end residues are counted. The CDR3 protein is CASSKGEI.

In nucleotides, the CDR3 is TGTGCCAGCAGCGGACTAGCGGGACTTCCGTTCTTC. Residues: CASSGLAGLPFF. V is TRBV6-6 and J is TRBJ2-1; 12 bases agree with TRBD2. Losses at the gene ends were 6 bases for V and 15 bases for J; bases not matched to a gene: 6. Germline V CDR1 and CDR2: MNHNY, SVGAGI (reference sequence). The CDR3 sequence is 12 residues long.

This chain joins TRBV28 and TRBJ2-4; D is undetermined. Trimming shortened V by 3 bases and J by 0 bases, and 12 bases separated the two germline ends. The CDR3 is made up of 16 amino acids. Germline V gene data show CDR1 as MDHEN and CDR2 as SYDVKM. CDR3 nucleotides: TGTGCCAGCAGTTTGCCCGGATTGGTAGCCAAAAACATTCAGTACTTC. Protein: CASSLPGLVAKNIQYF.

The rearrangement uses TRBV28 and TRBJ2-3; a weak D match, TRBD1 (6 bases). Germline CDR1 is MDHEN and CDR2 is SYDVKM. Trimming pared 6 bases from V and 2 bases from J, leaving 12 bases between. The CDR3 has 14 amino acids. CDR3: CASRPGQFTDTQYF. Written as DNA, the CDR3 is TGTGCCAGCAGACCCGGACAGTTCACAGATACGCAGTATTTT.

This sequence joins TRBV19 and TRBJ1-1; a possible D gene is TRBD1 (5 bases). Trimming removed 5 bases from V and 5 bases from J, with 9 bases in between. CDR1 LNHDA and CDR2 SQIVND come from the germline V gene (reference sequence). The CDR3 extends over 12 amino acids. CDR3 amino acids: CASSFQGTEAFF. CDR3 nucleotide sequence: TGTGCCAGTAGTTTTCAGGGTACTGAAGCTTTCTTT.

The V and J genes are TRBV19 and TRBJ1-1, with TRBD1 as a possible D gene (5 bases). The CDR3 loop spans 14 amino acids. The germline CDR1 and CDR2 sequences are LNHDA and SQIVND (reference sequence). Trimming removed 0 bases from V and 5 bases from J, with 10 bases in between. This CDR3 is CASSIEAGGTEAFF. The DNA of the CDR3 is TGTGCCAGTAGTATAGAGGCGGGGGGTACTGAAGCTTTCTTT. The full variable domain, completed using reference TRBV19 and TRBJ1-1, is DGGITQSPKYLFRKEGQNVTLSCEQNLNHDAMYWYRQDPGQGLRLIYYSQIVNDFQKGDIAEGYSVSREKKESFPLTVTSAQKNPTAFYLCASSIEAGGTEAFFGQGTRLTVV.

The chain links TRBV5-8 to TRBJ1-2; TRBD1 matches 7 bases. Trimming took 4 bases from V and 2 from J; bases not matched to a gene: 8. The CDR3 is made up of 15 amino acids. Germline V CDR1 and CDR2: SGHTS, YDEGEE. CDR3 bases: TGTGCCAGCAGCATAGGACAGGTTCTCAACTATGGCTACACCTTC. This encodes CASSIGQVLNYGYTF.

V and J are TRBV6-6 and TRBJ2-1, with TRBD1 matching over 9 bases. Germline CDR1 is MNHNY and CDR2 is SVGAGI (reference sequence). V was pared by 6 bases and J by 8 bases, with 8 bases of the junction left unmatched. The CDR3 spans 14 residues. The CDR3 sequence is CASRSRQGGHEQFF. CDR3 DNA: TGTGCCAGCAGATCCCGACAGGGGGGCCATGAGCAGTTCTTC.

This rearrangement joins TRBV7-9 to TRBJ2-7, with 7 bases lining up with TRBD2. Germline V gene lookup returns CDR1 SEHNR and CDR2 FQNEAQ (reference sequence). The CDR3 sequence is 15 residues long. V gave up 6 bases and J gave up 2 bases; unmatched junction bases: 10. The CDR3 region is CASRASGYLTYEQYF. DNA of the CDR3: TGTGCCAGCAGGGCTAGCGGCTACCTGACCTACGAGCAGTACTTC.

Here the CDR3 reads CASSRLGTVGNNQPQHF. The CDR3 coding sequence is TGTGCCAGCAGCCGCCTGGGGACAGTGGGAAATAATCAGCCCCAGCATTTT. V gene TRBV28 combines with J gene TRBJ1-5; 7 nucleotides line up with TRBD1. The CDR3 covers 17 residues. Germline V gives CDR1 MDHEN, CDR2 SYDVKM. The trim removed 6 bases at V and 4 bases at J, leaving 15 bases unmatched. Complete variable domain (other parts from reference TRBV28 and TRBJ1-5): DVKVTQSSRYLVKRTGEKVFLECVQDMDHENMFWYRQDPGLGLRLIYFSYDVKMKEKGDIPEGYSVSREKKERFSLILESASTNQTSMYLCASSRLGTVGNNQPQHFGDGTRLSIL.

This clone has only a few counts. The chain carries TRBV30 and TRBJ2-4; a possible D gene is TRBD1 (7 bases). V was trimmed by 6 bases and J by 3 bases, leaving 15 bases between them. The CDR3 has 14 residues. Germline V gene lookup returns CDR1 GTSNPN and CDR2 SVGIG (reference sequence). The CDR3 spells CACEAGTVKNIQYF. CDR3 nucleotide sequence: TGTGCCTGCGAGGCGGGGACAGTCAAAAACATTCAGTACTTC.

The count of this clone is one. CDR3 sequence reads: CAWSVSPNQPQHF. The CDR3 DNA follows: TGTGCCTGGAGTGTCAGCCCGAATCAGCCCCAGCATTTT. The chain is built from TRBV30 and TRBJ1-5, with unresolved D. Between the trimmed V and J ends, which lost 0 bases and 4 bases, there was a span of 7 bases. The germline CDR1 and CDR2 sequences are GTSNPN and SVGIG (reference sequence). The CDR3 consists of 13 residues.

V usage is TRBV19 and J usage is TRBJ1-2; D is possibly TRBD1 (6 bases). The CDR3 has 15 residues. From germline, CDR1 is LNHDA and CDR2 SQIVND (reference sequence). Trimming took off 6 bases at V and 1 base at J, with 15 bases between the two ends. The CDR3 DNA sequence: TGTGCCAGTAGCAACGCCAGGACAGATAACTATGGCTACACCTTC. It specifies CASSNARTDNYGYTF.

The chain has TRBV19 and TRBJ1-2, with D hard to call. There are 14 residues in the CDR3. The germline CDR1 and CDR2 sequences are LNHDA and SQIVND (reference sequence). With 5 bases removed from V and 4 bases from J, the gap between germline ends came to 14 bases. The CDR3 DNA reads TGTGCCAGTAGTCCCGGAGAGGGCCTCTATGGCTACACCTTC. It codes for CASSPGEGLYGYTF.

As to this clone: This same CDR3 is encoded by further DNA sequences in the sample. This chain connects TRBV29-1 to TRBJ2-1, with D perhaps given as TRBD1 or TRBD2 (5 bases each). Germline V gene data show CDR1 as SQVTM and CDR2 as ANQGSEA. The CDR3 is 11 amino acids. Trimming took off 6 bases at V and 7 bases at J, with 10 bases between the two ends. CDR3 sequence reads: CSVEWGNEQFF. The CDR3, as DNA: TGCAGCGTGGAGTGGGGGAATGAGCAGTTCTTC.

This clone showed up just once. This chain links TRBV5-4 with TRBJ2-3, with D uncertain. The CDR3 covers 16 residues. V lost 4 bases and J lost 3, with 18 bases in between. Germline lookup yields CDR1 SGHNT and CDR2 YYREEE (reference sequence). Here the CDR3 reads CASSTGRRLRTDTQYF. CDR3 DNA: TGTGCCAGCAGCACCGGACGCCGCCTACGAACAGATACGCAGTATTTT.

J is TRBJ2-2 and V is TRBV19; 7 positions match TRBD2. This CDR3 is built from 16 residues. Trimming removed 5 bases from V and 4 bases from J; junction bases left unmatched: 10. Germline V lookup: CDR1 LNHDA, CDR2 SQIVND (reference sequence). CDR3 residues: CASSPRGSGFTGELFF. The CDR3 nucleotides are TGTGCCAGTAGTCCCCGTGGTAGCGGGTTCACCGGGGAGCTGTTTTTT.

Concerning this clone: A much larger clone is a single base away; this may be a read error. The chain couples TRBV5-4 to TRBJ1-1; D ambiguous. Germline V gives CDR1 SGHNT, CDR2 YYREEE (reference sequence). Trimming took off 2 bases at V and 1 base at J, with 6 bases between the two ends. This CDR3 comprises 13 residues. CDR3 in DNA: TGTGCCAGCAGCTTACTACAGAACACTGAAGCTTTCTTT. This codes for CASSLLQNTEAFF.

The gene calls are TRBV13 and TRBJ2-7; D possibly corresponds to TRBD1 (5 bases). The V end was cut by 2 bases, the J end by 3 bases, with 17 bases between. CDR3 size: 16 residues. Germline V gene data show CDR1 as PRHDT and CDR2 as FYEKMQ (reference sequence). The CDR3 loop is CASSLTGPQGHYEQYF. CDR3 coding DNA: TGTGCCAGCAGCTTAACAGGCCCCCAGGGTCACTACGAGCAGTACTTC. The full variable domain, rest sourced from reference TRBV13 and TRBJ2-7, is AAGVIQSPRHLIKEKRETATLKCYPIPRHDTVYWYQQGPGQDPQFLISFYEKMQSDKGSIPDRFSAQQFSDYHSELNMSSLELGDSALYFCASSLTGPQGHYEQYFGPGTRLTVT.

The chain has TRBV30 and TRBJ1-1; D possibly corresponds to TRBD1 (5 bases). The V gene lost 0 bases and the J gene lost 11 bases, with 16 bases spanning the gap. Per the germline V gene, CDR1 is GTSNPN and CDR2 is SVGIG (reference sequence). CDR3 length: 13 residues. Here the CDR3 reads CAWSVFGGTVAFF. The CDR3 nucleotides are TGTGCCTGGAGTGTATTTGGGGGTACGGTGGCTTTCTTT.

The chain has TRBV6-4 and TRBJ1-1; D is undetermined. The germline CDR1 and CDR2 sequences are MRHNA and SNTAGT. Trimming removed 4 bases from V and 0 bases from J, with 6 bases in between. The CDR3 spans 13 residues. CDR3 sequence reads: CASSVELNTEAFF. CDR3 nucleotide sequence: TGTGCCAGCAGTGTCGAGCTGAACACTGAAGCTTTCTTT.

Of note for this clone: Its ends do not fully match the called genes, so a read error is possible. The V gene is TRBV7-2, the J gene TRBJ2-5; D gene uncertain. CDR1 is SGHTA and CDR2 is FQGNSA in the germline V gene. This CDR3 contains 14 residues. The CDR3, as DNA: TGTGCCAGCAGCGTAGCCCGGTACCAAGAGACCCAGTACTTC. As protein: CASSVARYQETQYF.

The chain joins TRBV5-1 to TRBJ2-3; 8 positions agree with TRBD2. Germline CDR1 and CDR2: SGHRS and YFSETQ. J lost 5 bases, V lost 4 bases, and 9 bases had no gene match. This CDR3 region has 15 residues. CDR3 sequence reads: CASSGSGKGGDTQYF. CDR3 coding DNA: TGCGCCAGCAGCGGTAGCGGGAAAGGGGGAGATACGCAGTATTTT.

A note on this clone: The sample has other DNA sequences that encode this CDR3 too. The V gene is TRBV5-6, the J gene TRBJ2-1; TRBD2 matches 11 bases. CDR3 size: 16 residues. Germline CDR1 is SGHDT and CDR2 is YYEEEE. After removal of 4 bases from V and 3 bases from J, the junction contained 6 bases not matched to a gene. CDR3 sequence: CASSPGLAGFYNEQFF. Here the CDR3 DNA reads TGTGCCAGCAGCCCCGGACTAGCGGGCTTCTACAATGAGCAGTTCTTC.

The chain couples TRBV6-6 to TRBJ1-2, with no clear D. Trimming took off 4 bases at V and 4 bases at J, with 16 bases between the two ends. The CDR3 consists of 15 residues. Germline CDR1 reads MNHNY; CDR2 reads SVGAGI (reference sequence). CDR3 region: CASSSGGGRGYGYTF. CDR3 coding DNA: TGTGCCAGCAGTTCCGGTGGAGGACGGGGCTATGGCTACACCTTC.

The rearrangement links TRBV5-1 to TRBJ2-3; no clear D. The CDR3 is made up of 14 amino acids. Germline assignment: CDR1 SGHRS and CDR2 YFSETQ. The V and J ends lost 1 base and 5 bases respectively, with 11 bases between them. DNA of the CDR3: TGCGCCAGCAGCTTGTCCGGGTCCGGAGATACGCAGTATTTT. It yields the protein CASSLSGSGDTQYF.

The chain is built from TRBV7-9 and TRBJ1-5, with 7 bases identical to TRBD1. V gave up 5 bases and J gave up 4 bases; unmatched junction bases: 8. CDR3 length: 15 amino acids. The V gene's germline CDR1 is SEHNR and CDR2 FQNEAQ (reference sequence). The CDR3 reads CASSRGTVDNQPQHF. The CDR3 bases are TGTGCCAGCAGCCGAGGGACAGTAGATAATCAGCCCCAGCATTTT. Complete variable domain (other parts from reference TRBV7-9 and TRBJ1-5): DTGVSQNPRHKITKRGQNVTFRCDPISEHNRLYWYRQTLGQGPEFLTYFQNEAQLEKSRLLSDRFSAERPKGSFSTLEIQRTEQGDSAMYLCASSRGTVDNQPQHFGDGTRLSIL.